Below, 2 T cell receptor beta chains from the same sample are listed, as sequenced in a study of T cell repertoires in cytomegalovirus infection. TCRdb recomputed calls from the reads with MiXCR, one row per CDR3 protein. Seen here are around 300,000 distinct CDR3 sequences, around 20% observed once, and the top ten hold roughly 20%. Antigens of these TCRs are unknown. The input for sequencing was cultured PBMCs, taken from culture after CMV antigen stimulation. All receptors derive from a human donor in good health (CMV status not recorded). Some clones in this sample may be carry-over from other donors' samples.

This clonotype showed up many times. The V and J genes are TRBV6-4 and TRBJ2-1, with D perhaps matching TRBD1 or TRBD2 (5 bases each). The CDR3 sequence is 16 residues long. Germline V gene data show CDR1 as MRHNA and CDR2 as SNTAGT. Trimming cost V 0 bases and J 2 bases, with 11 bases left between them. The CDR3 DNA sequence: TGTGCCAGCAGTGACTCGGGGCAGGGAGCCTACAATGAGCAGTTCTTC. It specifies CASSDSGQGAYNEQFF.

This clonotype showed up many times. The CDR3 DNA reads as TGTGCCAGCAGCACCATGGACAGGTACGAGCAGTACTTC. Amino acids: CASSTMDRYEQYF. V is TRBV7-2 and J is TRBJ2-7; 7 positions match TRBD1. Trimming at V came to 5 bases and at J to 4 bases, leaving 5 bases not matched to a gene. CDR1 and CDR2 (germline): SGHTA, FQGNSA. The CDR3 is 13 residues long.